A selection of T cell receptor beta chains follows, all from one sample in a study of early T cells in non-severe SARS-CoV-2 infection. MiXCR was run by TCRdb on the 5' RACE reads, yielding one entry per CDR3 protein. The sample includes approximately 35,000 distinct CDR3 sequences, under 7.5% seen only once; the top ten take roughly 4%. Sequencing was performed on whole blood. These receptors all stem from an adult who was a healthcare worker with PCR-confirmed SARS-CoV-2 infection or an uninfected control (not recorded which). CDR3s include the opening cysteine and the closing phenylalanine or tryptophan. D genes are given only for firm matches. Clone size is given as once, few, many, or a class for an expanded clone.

TRBJ2-7,.,many,TRBV28,CASSPGTSYEQYF,TGTGCCAGCAGTCCCGGGACTTCGTACGAGCAGTACTTC
TRBJ2-1,.,few,TRBV10-1,CASSESVMLNEQFF,TGCGCCAGCAGTGAGTCAGTCATGCTAAATGAGCAGTTCTTC
TRBJ2-1,TRBD2,many,TRBV28,CASSLSGGRNEQFF,TGTGCCAGCAGTTTATCGGGAGGGCGCAATGAGCAGTTCTTC
TRBJ2-5,.,many,TRBV11-2,CASSIQETQYF,TGTGCCAGCAGCATCCAAGAGACCCAGTACTTC
TRBJ2-1,.,many,TRBV28,CASSLRAGYSEQFF,TGTGCCAGCAGTTTAAGGGCAGGTTATAGTGAGCAGTTCTTC
TRBJ2-2,TRBD1,many,TRBV7-3,CASSATGGLGTGELFF,TGTGCCAGCAGCGCCACAGGGGGCCTTGGCACCGGGGAGCTGTTTTTT
TRBJ2-4,TRBD2,many,TRBV5-1,CASSLEPSGRAMGNIQYF,TGCGCCAGCAGCTTGGAGCCTAGCGGGAGGGCCATGGGAAACATTCAGTACTTC
TRBJ2-7,TRBD1,few,TRBV19,CASSQDRGHDEQYF,TGTGCCAGTAGTCAAGACAGGGGGCACGACGAGCAGTACTTC
TRBJ2-5,.,many,TRBV5-4,CASSSRGAQETQYF,TGTGCCAGCAGCTCTCGCGGGGCCCAAGAGACCCAGTACTTC
TRBJ1-1,.,medium-sized,TRBV20-1,CSAREADLNTEAFF,TGCAGTGCTAGAGAGGCAGACTTGAACACTGAAGCTTTCTTT
TRBJ2-1,TRBD2,many,TRBV10-3,CAISEVGLVNNEQFF,TGTGCCATCAGTGAGGTGGGACTAGTGAACAATGAGCAGTTCTTC
TRBJ2-5,.,few,TRBV7-8,CASSLRHRLYQETQYF,TGTGCCAGCAGCCTCCGACACCGACTGTACCAAGAGACCCAGTACTTC
TRBJ2-1,.,many,TRBV3-1,CASSQDLRGTGLYNEQFF,TGTGCCAGCAGCCAAGATTTGCGCGGGACGGGCCTCTACAATGAGCAGTTCTTC
TRBJ1-2,.,few,TRBV27,CASSLGRGQGVDGYTF,TGTGCCAGCAGTTTAGGGCGGGGGCAGGGTGTAGATGGCTACACCTTC
TRBJ1-2,.,few,TRBV25-1,CASPWSYGYTF,TGTGCCAGCCCCTGGTCCTATGGCTACACCTTC
TRBJ2-7,.,many,TRBV20-1,CSASGPLTYEQYF,TGCAGTGCTAGCGGACCTTTGACCTACGAGCAGTACTTC